In its sample, the clone carrying this TCR beta chain was seen a few times. The antigen remains unidentified. Germline values: CDR1 SQVTM, CDR2 ANQGSEA. Trimming cost V 1 base and J 7 bases, with 13 bases left between them. This CDR3 has 13 residues. Regions amplified from RNA transcripts were the TCR beta CDR3 regions. Carried out on the TCR CDR3, a first-round RT-PCR used the HTBI primer set. A single record per CDR3 protein comes from TCRdb applying MiXCR to the multiplex PCR reads. Of hundreds of thousands of distinct CDR3 sequences detected, roughly 46% appear once; the ten largest clones hold less than 9%. Reasons for excluding patients were uncontrolled infection, other autoimmune disease, pregnancy or lactation. These data belong to a study of T cells in Graves' hyperthyroidism and ophthalmopathy. Study-wide findings and caveats: Blood held most thyroid clonotypes expanded above 0.001 frequency.

This receptor was obtained from an adult man with Graves' disease, either hyperthyroidism or ophthalmopathy (not recorded which). The sequenced material came from peripheral blood or thyroid tissue (not recorded which). The rearrangement joins TRBV29-1 to TRBJ1-2; unclear D gene. DNA of the CDR3: TGCAGCGTTGAAGTCGTAGGGTTGGGTGGCTACACCTTC. Translating it yields CSVEVVGLGGYTF.